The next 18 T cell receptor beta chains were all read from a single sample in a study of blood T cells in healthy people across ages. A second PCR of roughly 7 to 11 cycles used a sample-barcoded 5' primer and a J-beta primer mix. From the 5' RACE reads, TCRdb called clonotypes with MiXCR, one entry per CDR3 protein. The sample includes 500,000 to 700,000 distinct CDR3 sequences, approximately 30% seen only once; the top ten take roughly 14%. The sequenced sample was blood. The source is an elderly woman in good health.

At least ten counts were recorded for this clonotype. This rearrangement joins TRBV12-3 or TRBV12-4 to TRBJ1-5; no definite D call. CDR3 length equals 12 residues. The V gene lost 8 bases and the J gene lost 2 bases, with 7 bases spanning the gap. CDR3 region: CASLWGNQPQHF. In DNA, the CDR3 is TGTGCCAGCCTTTGGGGCAATCAGCCCCAGCATTTT.

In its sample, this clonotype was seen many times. CDR3 nucleotides: TGTGCCAGCAGCTCACGGGGGGACAGGTTCAATGAGCAGTTCTTC. Its translation is CASSSRGDRFNEQFF. The chain carries TRBV7-3 and TRBJ2-1; possibly TRBD1 for D (8 bases). CDR1 and CDR2 (germline): SGHTA, FQGTGA. V was shortened by 4 bases and J by 6 bases, with 16 bases between the two germline ends. The CDR3 extends over 15 amino acids.

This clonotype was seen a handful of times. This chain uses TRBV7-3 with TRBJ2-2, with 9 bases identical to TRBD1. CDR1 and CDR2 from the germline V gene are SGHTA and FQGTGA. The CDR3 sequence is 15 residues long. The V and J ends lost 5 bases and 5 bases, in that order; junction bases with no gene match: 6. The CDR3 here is CASSEGTGWTGELFF. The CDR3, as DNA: TGTGCCAGCAGCGAGGGGACAGGGTGGACCGGGGAGCTGTTTTTT. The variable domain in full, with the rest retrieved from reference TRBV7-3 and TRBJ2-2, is GAGVSQTPSNKVTEKGKYVELRCDPISGHTALYWYRQSLGQGPEFLIYFQGTGAADDSGLPNDRFFAVRPEGSVSTLKIQRTERGDSAVYLCASSEGTGWTGELFFGEGSRLTVL.

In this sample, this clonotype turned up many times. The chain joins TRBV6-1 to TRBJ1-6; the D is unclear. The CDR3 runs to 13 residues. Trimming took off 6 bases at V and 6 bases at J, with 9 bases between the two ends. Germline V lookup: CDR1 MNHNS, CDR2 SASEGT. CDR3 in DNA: TGTGCCAGCAGCCGCTCGGGTAATTCACCCCTCCACTTT. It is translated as CASSRSGNSPLHF.

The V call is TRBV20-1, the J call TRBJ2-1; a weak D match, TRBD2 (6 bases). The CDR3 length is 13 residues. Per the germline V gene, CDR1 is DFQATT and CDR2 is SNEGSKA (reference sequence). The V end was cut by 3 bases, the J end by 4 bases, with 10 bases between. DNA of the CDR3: TGCAGTGCTAGTCGGGACTTATACAATGAGCAGTTCTTC. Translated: CSASRDLYNEQFF.

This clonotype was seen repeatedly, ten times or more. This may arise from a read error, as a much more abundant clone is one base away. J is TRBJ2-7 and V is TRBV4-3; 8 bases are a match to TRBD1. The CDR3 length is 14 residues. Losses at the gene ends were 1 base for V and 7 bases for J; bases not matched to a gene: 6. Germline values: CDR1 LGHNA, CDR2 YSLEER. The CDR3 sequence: CASSQGDRSGEQYF. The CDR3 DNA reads TGCGCCAGCAGCCAAGGGGACAGGAGCGGGGAGCAGTACTTC.

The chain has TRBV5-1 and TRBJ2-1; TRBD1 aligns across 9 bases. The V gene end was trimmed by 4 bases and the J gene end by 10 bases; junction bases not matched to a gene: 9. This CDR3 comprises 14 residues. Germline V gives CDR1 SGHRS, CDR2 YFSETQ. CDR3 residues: CASSLRDRVGEQFF. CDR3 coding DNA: TGCGCCAGCAGCCTTCGGGACAGGGTTGGGGAGCAGTTCTTC.

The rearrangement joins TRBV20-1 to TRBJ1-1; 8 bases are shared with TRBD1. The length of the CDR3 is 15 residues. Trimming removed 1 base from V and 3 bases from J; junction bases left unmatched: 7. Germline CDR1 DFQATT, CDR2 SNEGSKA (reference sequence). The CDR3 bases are TGCAGTGCTAGAGTTCAGGGACAGGAGTACACTGAAGCTTTCTTT. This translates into CSARVQGQEYTEAFF.

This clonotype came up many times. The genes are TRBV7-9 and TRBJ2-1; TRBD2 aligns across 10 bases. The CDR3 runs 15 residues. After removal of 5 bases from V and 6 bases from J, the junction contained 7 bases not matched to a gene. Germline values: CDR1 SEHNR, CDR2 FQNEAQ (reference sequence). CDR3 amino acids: CASSRQRGGFNEQFF. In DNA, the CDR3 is TGTGCCAGCAGCCGACAGCGGGGGGGCTTCAATGAGCAGTTCTTC.

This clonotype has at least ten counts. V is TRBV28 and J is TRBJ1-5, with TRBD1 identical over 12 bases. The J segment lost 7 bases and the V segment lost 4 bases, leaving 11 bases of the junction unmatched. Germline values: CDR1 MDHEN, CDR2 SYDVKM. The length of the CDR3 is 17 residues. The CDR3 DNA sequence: TGTGCCAGCAGTTGGGGGACAGGGGGCGGTCTGGGCCAGCCCCAGCATTTT. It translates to CASSWGTGGGLGQPQHF.

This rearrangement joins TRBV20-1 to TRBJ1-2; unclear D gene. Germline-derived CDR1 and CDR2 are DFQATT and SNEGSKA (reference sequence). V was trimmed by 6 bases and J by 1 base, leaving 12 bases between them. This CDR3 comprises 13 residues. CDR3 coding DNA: TGCAGTGCCCATTCGGGGATTAACTATGGCTACACCTTC. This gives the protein CSAHSGINYGYTF.

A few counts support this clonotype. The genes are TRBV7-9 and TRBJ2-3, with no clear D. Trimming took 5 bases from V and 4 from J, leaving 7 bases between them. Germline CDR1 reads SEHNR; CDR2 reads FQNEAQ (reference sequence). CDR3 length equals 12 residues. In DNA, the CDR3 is TGTGCCAGCAGCCGGACCCCAGATACGCAGTATTTT. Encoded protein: CASSRTPDTQYF.

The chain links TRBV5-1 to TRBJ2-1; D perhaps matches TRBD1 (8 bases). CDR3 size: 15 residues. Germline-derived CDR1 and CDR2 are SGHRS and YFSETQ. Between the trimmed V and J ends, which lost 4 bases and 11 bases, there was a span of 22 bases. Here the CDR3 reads CASSPGQGLSGKQFF. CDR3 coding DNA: TGCGCCAGCAGCCCCGGACAGGGTCTAAGCGGGAAGCAGTTCTTC.

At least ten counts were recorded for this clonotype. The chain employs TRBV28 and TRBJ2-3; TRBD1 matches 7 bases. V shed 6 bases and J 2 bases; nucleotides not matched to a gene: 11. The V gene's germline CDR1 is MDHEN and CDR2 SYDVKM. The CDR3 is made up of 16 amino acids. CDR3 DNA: TGTGCCAGCAGCAGCCCGGGACAGTTCCTCACAGATACGCAGTATTTT. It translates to CASSSPGQFLTDTQYF. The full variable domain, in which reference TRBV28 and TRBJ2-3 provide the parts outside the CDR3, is DVKVTQSSRYLVKRTGEKVFLECVQDMDHENMFWYRQDPGLGLRLIYFSYDVKMKEKGDIPEGYSVSREKKERFSLILESASTNQTSMYLCASSSPGQFLTDTQYFGPGTRLTVL.

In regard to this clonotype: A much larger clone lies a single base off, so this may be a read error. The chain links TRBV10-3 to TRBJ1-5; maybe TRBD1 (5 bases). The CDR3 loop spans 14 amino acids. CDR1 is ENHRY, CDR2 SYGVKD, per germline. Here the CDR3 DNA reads TGTGCCATCAGTGAGGGGGCCGGGGATCACCCCCAGCATTTT. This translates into CAISEGAGDHPQHF.

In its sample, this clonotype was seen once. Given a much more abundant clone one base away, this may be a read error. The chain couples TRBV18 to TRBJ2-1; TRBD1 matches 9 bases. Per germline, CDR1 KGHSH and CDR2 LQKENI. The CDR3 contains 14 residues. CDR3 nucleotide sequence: TGTGCCGGCTCAACGGGACAGGGATGGGATGAGCAGTTCTTC. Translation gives CAGSTGQGWDEQFF.

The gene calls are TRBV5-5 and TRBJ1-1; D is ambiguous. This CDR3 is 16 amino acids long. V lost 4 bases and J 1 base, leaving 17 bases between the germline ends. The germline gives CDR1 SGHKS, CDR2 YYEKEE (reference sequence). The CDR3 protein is CASSLMSYPGNTEAFF. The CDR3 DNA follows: TGTGCCAGCAGCCTTATGTCCTACCCAGGGAACACTGAAGCTTTCTTT.

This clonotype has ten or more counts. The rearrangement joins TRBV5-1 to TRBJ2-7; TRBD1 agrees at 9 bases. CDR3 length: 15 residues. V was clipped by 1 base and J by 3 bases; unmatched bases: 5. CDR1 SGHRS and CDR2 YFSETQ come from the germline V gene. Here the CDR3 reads CASSLRQGGIYEQYF. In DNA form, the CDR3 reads TGCGCCAGCAGCTTGCGACAGGGGGGGATCTACGAGCAGTACTTC.